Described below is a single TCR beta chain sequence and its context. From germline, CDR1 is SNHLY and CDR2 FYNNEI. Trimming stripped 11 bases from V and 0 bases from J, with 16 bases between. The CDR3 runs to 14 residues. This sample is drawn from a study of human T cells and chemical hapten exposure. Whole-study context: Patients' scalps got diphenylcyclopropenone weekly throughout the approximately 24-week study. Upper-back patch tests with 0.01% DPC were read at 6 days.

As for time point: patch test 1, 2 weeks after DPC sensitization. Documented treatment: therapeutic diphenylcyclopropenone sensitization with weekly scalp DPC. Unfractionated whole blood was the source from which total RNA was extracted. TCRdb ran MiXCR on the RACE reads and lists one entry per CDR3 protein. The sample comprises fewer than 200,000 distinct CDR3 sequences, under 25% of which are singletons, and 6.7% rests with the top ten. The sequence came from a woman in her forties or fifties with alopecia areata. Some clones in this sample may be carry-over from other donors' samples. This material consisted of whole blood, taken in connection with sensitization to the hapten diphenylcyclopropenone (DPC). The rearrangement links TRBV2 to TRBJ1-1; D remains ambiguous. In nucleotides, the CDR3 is TGTGCCTACACCTTCCTCCGGATGAACACTGAAGCTTTCTTT. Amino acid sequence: CAYTFLRMNTEAFF.